These T cell receptor beta chains were read from a single sample in a study of cytomegalovirus exposure and HLA in healthy donors. TCRdb's table, derived via immunoSEQ multiplex PCR, lists solely in-frame clones and lacks some. Of around 140,000 clones in the sample, approximately 84% were seen once. Sequenced sample: PBMCs. The receptors originated from a woman younger than 35 in good health and CMV-seronegative. Both conserved end residues are part of each CDR3. A D gene is named only where the DNA matches it firmly. Part of the rows lack a size; the others show once, few, many or a class for expanded clones.

CASSFTTTLNEQFF | TGTGCCAGCAGCTTTACGACAACCCTAAATGAGCAGTTCTTC | . | TRBV7-2 | . | TRBJ2-1
CASSLILAGGHTGELFF | TGTGCCAGCAGTTTAATTCTAGCGGGAGGACACACCGGGGAGCTGTTTTTT | . | TRBV27 | TRBD2 | TRBJ2-2
CASSVDTTSREQYF | TGTGCCAGCAGCGTAGATACTACCTCGCGGGAGCAGTACTTC | once | TRBV9 | . | TRBJ2-7
CASSMWAGTSGPVYEQFF | TGTGCCTCGAGTATGTGGGCTGGAACTAGCGGGCCCGTCTATGAGCAGTTCTTC | . | TRBV30 | TRBD2 | TRBJ2-1
CASSQIPGNTEAFF | TGCGCCAGCAGCCAGATCCCAGGGAACACTGAAGCTTTCTTT | once | TRBV5-1 | . | TRBJ1-1
CASSSQGSYNEQFF | TGTGCCAGCAGTAGTCAGGGGAGTTACAATGAGCAGTTCTTC | . | TRBV27 | . | TRBJ2-1
CASSRGGWGNTIYF | TGCGCCAGCAGCCGCGGGGGCTGGGGAAACACCATATATTTT | . | TRBV4-1 | . | TRBJ1-3
CSVFSFGRGTEAFF | TGCAGCGTTTTTTCATTCGGACGGGGCACTGAAGCTTTCTTT | . | TRBV29-1 | . | TRBJ1-1
CASSSPRTGAHEQYF | TGTGCCAGCAGCTCCCCCAGGACAGGCGCCCACGAGCAGTACTTC | . | TRBV7-9 | TRBD1 | TRBJ2-7
CASSLGGEETQYF | TGTGCCAGCAGCTTGGGAGGCGAAGAGACCCAGTACTTC | . | TRBV5-4 | . | TRBJ2-5
CASSPPGGIYEQYF | TGCGCCAGCAGCCCCCCTGGGGGGATCTACGAGCAGTACTTC | . | TRBV4-1 | . | TRBJ2-7